What follows are 22 T cell receptor beta chains derived from one specimen sequenced in a study of spatial heterogeneity in lung cancer. Time point of the sample: sample taken at primary tumor resection. TCRs were sequenced from unsorted whole RNA of tumor, nontumor lung or PBMC. TCRdb re-called the 5' RACE reads through MiXCR, storing one row per CDR3 protein. Among under 100,000 distinct CDR3 sequences listed, approximately 8.6% were seen once. The sequencing here drew on PBMCs, taken at surgery. The receptors were sampled from a male donor with early-stage non-small cell lung cancer.

This clonotype was counted between two and nine times. J is TRBJ2-5 and V is TRBV12-3 or TRBV12-4, with 10 bases fitting TRBD2. With V trimmed by 6 bases and J by 5 bases, 12 bases remained unmatched. The CDR3 sequence is 16 residues long. CDR3 amino acids: CASSPSGGGLMETQYF. The CDR3 DNA is TGTGCCAGCAGCCCCAGCGGGGGGGGTCTCATGGAGACCCAGTACTTC.

The V call is TRBV5-6, the J call TRBJ1-1; perhaps TRBD1 as D (5 bases). The CDR3 has 16 amino acids. The germline gives CDR1 SGHDT, CDR2 YYEEEE. The V and J ends lost 0 bases and 2 bases respectively, with 14 bases between them. CDR3 sequence reads: CASSLVWGAGNTEAFF. In DNA form, the CDR3 reads TGTGCCAGCAGCTTGGTGTGGGGCGCGGGCAACACTGAAGCTTTCTTT.

The chain recombines TRBV29-1 with TRBJ2-7, with 8 nucleotides matching TRBD1. This CDR3 is built from 13 residues. Per the germline V gene, CDR1 is SQVTM and CDR2 is ANQGSEA. Germline trimming cut 8 bases from V and 6 bases from J; bases unmatched to any gene: 12. Here the CDR3 reads CSTSGTGTGEQYF. For the CDR3, the DNA is TGCAGCACTTCCGGGACAGGAACGGGCGAGCAGTACTTC.

This clonotype was detected a few times. V gene TRBV20-1 combines with J gene TRBJ2-4; D remains ambiguous. The CDR3 is 13 residues long. Trimming left V 3 bases short and J 4 bases short, with 10 bases between. CDR1 is DFQATT, CDR2 SNEGSKA, per germline (reference sequence). As DNA, the CDR3 is TGCAGTGCTAGTGTAGACCTAAAAAACATTCAGTACTTC. This sequence encodes CSASVDLKNIQYF.

The chain couples TRBV18 to TRBJ1-5; D is ambiguous. Trimming stripped 2 bases from V and 2 bases from J, with 4 bases between. The CDR3 is 13 residues long. The germline V gene encodes CDR1 KGHSH and CDR2 LQKENI. The CDR3 reads CASSPERNQPQHF. The CDR3 nucleotides are TGTGCCAGCTCACCAGAACGCAATCAGCCCCAGCATTTT.

This clonotype occurred many times. The chain is built from TRBV19 and TRBJ2-1; D possibly corresponds to TRBD2 (6 bases). Trimming removed 1 base at V and 1 base at J, with 8 bases between. The CDR3 extends over 15 amino acids. Per the germline V gene, CDR1 is LNHDA and CDR2 is SQIVND (reference sequence). CDR3 residues: CASSIGDSSYNEQFF. CDR3 sequence (DNA): TGTGCCAGTAGTATAGGGGACTCTTCCTACAATGAGCAGTTCTTC. Full variable domain (outside the CDR3, taken from reference TRBV19 and TRBJ2-1): DGGITQSPKYLFRKEGQNVTLSCEQNLNHDAMYWYRQDPGQGLRLIYYSQIVNDFQKGDIAEGYSVSREKKESFPLTVTSAQKNPTAFYLCASSIGDSSYNEQFFGPGTRLTVL.

This clonotype was seen ten or more times. This chain connects TRBV4-2 to TRBJ2-3; D is undetermined. V was pared by 1 base and J by 2 bases, with 4 bases between. This CDR3 is 13 amino acids long. Germline lookup yields CDR1 LGHNA and CDR2 YNFKEQ. As DNA, the CDR3 is TGTGCCAGCAGCCAAGGCCCCACAGATACGCAGTATTTT. Its protein is CASSQGPTDTQYF.

The chain is built from TRBV5-1 and TRBJ1-1; D unclear. Germline assignment: CDR1 SGHRS and CDR2 YFSETQ. The CDR3 length is 14 residues. V lost 4 bases to trimming and J lost 0 bases, with 10 bases between them. The CDR3 reads CASSTDGLNTEAFF. The CDR3 region has the DNA TGCGCCAGCAGCACTGACGGACTGAACACTGAAGCTTTCTTT.

This clonotype occurred a few times. The chain carries TRBV29-1 and TRBJ2-3, with 8 bases fitting TRBD1. V gave up 4 bases and J gave up 3 bases; unmatched junction bases: 9. CDR1 is SQVTM, CDR2 ANQGSEA, per germline. The CDR3 sequence is 15 residues long. The CDR3 nucleotides read TGCAGCGTTGCTGGGCAGGGGGCGCCTACAGATACGCAGTATTTT. It encodes CSVAGQGAPTDTQYF.

This clonotype was found many times. The chain uses TRBV28 and TRBJ2-1, with 7 bases lining up with TRBD2. Germline V gene lookup returns CDR1 MDHEN and CDR2 SYDVKM. V shed 8 bases and J 3 bases; nucleotides not matched to a gene: 13. CDR3 length: 16 amino acids. CDR3 sequence (DNA): TGTGCCAGCGGAAAACTTGGACTAGGCAGCTACAATGAGCAGTTCTTC. This encodes CASGKLGLGSYNEQFF.

The chain links TRBV7-3 to TRBJ2-1; D might be TRBD1 or TRBD2, each matching 5 bases. Trimming removed 5 bases at V and 5 bases at J, with 13 bases between. Germline-derived CDR1 and CDR2 are SGHTA and FQGTGA. This CDR3 spans 14 amino acids. This chain's CDR3 is CASSLSPGHNEQFF. CDR3 DNA: TGTGCCAGCAGCCTTAGTCCGGGGCACAATGAGCAGTTCTTC.

There are a few counts of this clonotype. The V and J genes are TRBV28 and TRBJ2-2; 7 bases match TRBD2. The CDR3 spans 17 residues. CDR1 and CDR2 from the germline V gene are MDHEN and SYDVKM. The ends lost 4 bases at V and 5 bases at J; junction bases unmatched: 13. CDR3 region: CASSSPPGGLRTGELFF. The CDR3 DNA is TGTGCCAGCAGTTCACCGCCGGGGGGATTAAGGACCGGGGAGCTGTTTTTT.

This clonotype was observed a handful of times. The chain is built from TRBV5-1 and TRBJ2-1; 8 nucleotides agree with TRBD1. CDR1 SGHRS and CDR2 YFSETQ come from the germline V gene. The CDR3 contains 18 residues. The junction had 21 bases not matched to a gene; V was cut back by 4 bases and J by 9 bases. The CDR3 coding sequence is TGCGCCAGCAGCAAAGGACAGGGTCTTGGAGACTACCGGAGTGAGCAGTTCTTC. This translates into CASSKGQGLGDYRSEQFF.

This clonotype was observed a handful of times. The chain recombines TRBV10-3 with TRBJ2-3, with D possibly being TRBD1 or TRBD2 (6 bases each). CDR3 length: 14 residues. V lost 11 bases to trimming and J lost 1 base, with 16 bases between them. Germline lookup yields CDR1 ENHRY and CDR2 SYGVKD. In nucleotides, the CDR3 is TGTGCCCTCGGGGGCCTTCTTGGCACAGATACGCAGTATTTT. Encoded protein: CALGGLLGTDTQYF.

This clonotype was observed a handful of times. The V and J genes are TRBV27 and TRBJ2-1; D ambiguous. Germline loops: CDR1 MNHEY, CDR2 SMNVEV (reference sequence). The V end was cut by 3 bases, the J end by 8 bases, with 17 bases between. The CDR3 consists of 15 residues. The CDR3 coding sequence is TGTGCCAGCAGTTTGCCCCCTCCTACAGCCTATGAGCAGTTCTTC. This translates into CASSLPPPTAYEQFF.

This clonotype was found many times. This chain connects TRBV20-1 to TRBJ2-7; 7 bases line up with TRBD1. This CDR3 is built from 13 residues. V lost 3 bases and J lost 5; bases outside the gene matches: 7. Germline loops: CDR1 DFQATT, CDR2 SNEGSKA (reference sequence). CDR3 DNA sequence: TGCAGTGCTAGTGGCAGGGGGTTCAACGAGCAGTACTTC. Encoded protein: CSASGRGFNEQYF.

This clonotype occurred many times. V gene TRBV12-3 or TRBV12-4 combines with J gene TRBJ1-1; D not certain. Trimming cost V 6 bases and J 2 bases, with 4 bases left between them. The CDR3 contains 11 residues. The CDR3 spells CASSRNTEAFF. The CDR3 bases are TGTGCCAGCAGCAGAAACACTGAAGCTTTCTTT.

Ten or more counts support this clonotype. V usage is TRBV7-8 and J usage is TRBJ2-2; D possibly corresponds to TRBD1 (6 bases). Germline CDR1 reads SGHVS; CDR2 reads FQNEAQ. V shed 5 bases and J shed 0 bases, with 7 bases lying between them. This CDR3 has 14 amino acids. The CDR3 nucleotides are TGTGCCAGCAGCGGACAGTCGAACACCGGGGAGCTGTTTTTT. Translating it yields CASSGQSNTGELFF.

This clonotype was seen more than once but under ten times. This chain joins TRBV28 and TRBJ2-5; the D call may be TRBD1 or TRBD2 (5 bases each). Deletions cut 2 bases from V and 5 bases from J, with 9 bases between. Germline V lookup: CDR1 MDHEN, CDR2 SYDVKM. This CDR3 is 13 amino acids long. The CDR3 region is CASSLPGRETQYF. The CDR3 nucleotides read TGTGCCAGCAGTTTACCGGGACGGGAGACCCAGTACTTC. Drawing the rest from reference TRBV28 and TRBJ2-5, the complete variable domain is DVKVTQSSRYLVKRTGEKVFLECVQDMDHENMFWYRQDPGLGLRLIYFSYDVKMKEKGDIPEGYSVSREKKERFSLILESASTNQTSMYLCASSLPGRETQYFGPGTRLLVL.

This clonotype came up many times. The chain has TRBV12-3 or TRBV12-4 and TRBJ2-7; unclear D gene. This CDR3 is built from 14 residues. Trimming pared 1 base from V and 2 bases from J, leaving 9 bases between. The CDR3 DNA is TGTGCCAGCAGTTTAGAGCGATTTACCTACGAGCAGTACTTC. Its translation is CASSLERFTYEQYF.

This clonotype was recorded a few times. One end of the junction fails to match germline, which may point to a read error. This chain joins TRBV28 and TRBJ2-7; D may correspond to TRBD1 or TRBD2 (5 bases each). The germline V gene encodes CDR1 MDHEN and CDR2 SYDVKM. The CDR3 is 13 amino acids. DNA for the CDR3: TGTGCCAGCATCTCCGGGGCCCCCTACGCGCAGTACTTC. Protein: CASISGAPYAQYF.

This clonotype occurred many times. The chain carries TRBV6-6 and TRBJ2-7; D is perhaps TRBD2 (5 bases). The CDR3 consists of 12 residues. Germline CDR1 reads MNHNY; CDR2 reads SVGAGI (reference sequence). Trimming stripped 6 bases from V and 2 bases from J, with 8 bases between. CDR3: CASSAGTYEQYF. The DNA for the CDR3 is TGTGCCAGCAGCGCCGGGACCTACGAGCAGTACTTC.